This TCR beta chain was documented in a study of early T cells in non-severe SARS-CoV-2 infection. Study as a whole: Unsorted whole-blood RNA was sequenced in bulk, leaving chains unpaired.

Unmatched junction bases numbered 8, after V lost 3 bases and J lost 2 bases. The CDR3 totals 16 residues. In germline, CDR1 is SGDLS, CDR2 YYNGEE. This clonotype showed up many times. Its antigen is not known. Unique molecular identifiers were added to individual cDNA molecules. One entry per CDR3 protein, called by TCRdb with MiXCR from the 5' RACE reads. Of over 30,000 distinct CDR3 sequences listed, less than 8.5% are singletons. General observations from the study: Private and CD4 specificities were missed by VDJdb matching, skewed to anti-spike CD8.

Specimen: whole blood, collected at baseline. The chain has TRBV9 and TRBJ1-3; the match to TRBD1 covers 7 bases. This receptor was identified in an adult who was a healthcare worker with PCR-confirmed SARS-CoV-2 infection or an uninfected control (not recorded which). In DNA form, the CDR3 reads TGTGCCAGCAGCGCCCCTCAGGGGGAAACTGGAAACACCATATATTTT. It encodes CASSAPQGETGNTIYF.